These 27 T cell receptor beta chains were sequenced from one sample in a study of blood T cells in healthy people across ages. A second PCR of 7 to 11 cycles used a sample-barcoded 5' primer and a J-beta primer mix. TCRdb itself ran the 5' RACE reads through MiXCR, one entry per CDR3 protein. The sample has approximately 780,000 distinct CDR3 sequences, more than 25% seen once. Separately, the same data were catalogued under a study of T cells of mothers and their children.

The specimen sequenced was blood. These receptors came from a boy between 10 and 17 years old in good health.

The sample holds a few counts of this clonotype. The rearrangement uses TRBV12-3 or TRBV12-4 and TRBJ1-4, with D possibly being TRBD1 (6 bases). This CDR3 comprises 17 residues. Deletions cut 4 bases from V and 3 bases from J, with 18 bases between. The DNA for the CDR3 is TGTGCCAGCAGTTCGTTCAGGGGCCAAGGGGCTAATGAAAAACTGTTTTTT. Protein sequence: CASSSFRGQGANEKLFF.

This clonotype has just a few counts. The CDR3 sequence: CSVVTGGFNGYTF. CDR3 nucleotides: TGCAGCGTTGTAACAGGGGGCTTTAATGGCTACACCTTC. The gene calls are TRBV29-1 and TRBJ1-2; TRBD1 aligns across 9 bases. CDR1 and CDR2 (germline): SQVTM, ANQGSEA. V trimming: 4 bases; J trimming: 6 bases; junction bases outside the gene matches: 6. The CDR3 length is 13 residues.

This clonotype was counted at least ten times. V gene TRBV27 combines with J gene TRBJ2-5; D may be TRBD1 (5 bases). Gene TRBJ2-1 matches the end of the DNA better, so the J call may be wrong. Germline V gives CDR1 MNHEY, CDR2 SMNVEV (reference sequence). This CDR3 is built from 12 residues. Here the CDR3 reads CASSLTVNEQFF. Written as DNA, the CDR3 is TGTGCCAGCAGTTTGACAGTCAATGAGCAGTTCTTC.

The CDR3 coding sequence is TGTGCCAGCAGCGTAGCGACCGAGGCGGGGGACAGGTCGAACACCGGGGAGCTGTTTTTT. It is translated as CASSVATEAGDRSNTGELFF. The chain carries TRBV9 and TRBJ2-2, with a weak D call TRBD1 (8 bases). Germline V gives CDR1 SGDLS, CDR2 YYNGEE. V lost 0 bases, J lost 0 bases, and 21 bases lay in between. CDR3 length: 20 amino acids.

This clonotype showed up just a few times. The chain joins TRBV25-1 to TRBJ2-6; weak D call: TRBD1 (6 bases). CDR3 length equals 14 residues. Trimming took off 5 bases at V and 6 bases at J, with 11 bases between the two ends. From germline, CDR1 is MGHDK and CDR2 SYGVNS. In DNA form, the CDR3 reads TGTGCCAGCAGTAAGGGACAAGAGGCCAACGTCCTGACTTTC. This codes for CASSKGQEANVLTF.

The chain combines TRBV5-1 with TRBJ2-5; no reliable D call. V lost 5 bases and J lost 4, with 24 bases in between. CDR3 length: 17 residues. Germline V lookup: CDR1 SGHRS, CDR2 YFSETQ. The DNA for the CDR3 is TGCGCCAGCAGTTTAGGCGAGGCACAACCTGGCACAGAGACCCAGTACTTC. Encoded protein: CASSLGEAQPGTETQYF.

This clonotype has only a few counts. The J gene is TRBJ1-4, the V gene TRBV29-1, with 9 bases lining up with TRBD1. Germline CDR1 reads SQVTM; CDR2 reads ANQGSEA. The CDR3 has 12 amino acids. With V trimmed by 0 bases and J by 13 bases, 3 bases remained unmatched. The CDR3 sequence is CSVEDEGQGLFF. Written as DNA, the CDR3 is TGCAGCGTTGAAGATGAGGGACAGGGACTGTTTTTT.

This clonotype was seen more than once but under ten times. The rearrangement joins TRBV12-3 or TRBV12-4 to TRBJ2-1; D remains ambiguous. The CDR3 has 13 amino acids. Trimming took off 4 bases at V and 6 bases at J, with 10 bases between the two ends. Here the CDR3 reads CASSSPQFNEQFF. In DNA, the CDR3 is TGTGCCAGCAGTTCCCCGCAGTTCAATGAGCAGTTCTTC.

This clonotype was seen a few times. V gene TRBV12-3 or TRBV12-4 combines with J gene TRBJ2-5; perhaps TRBD1 as D (6 bases). The V gene lost 4 bases and the J gene lost 2 bases, with 17 bases spanning the gap. The CDR3 is 16 residues long. DNA of the CDR3: TGTGCCAGCAGTTACTCACCCGGGACACTTCAAGAGACCCAGTACTTC. It yields the protein CASSYSPGTLQETQYF.

This chain connects TRBV6-5 to TRBJ2-5, with D possibly being TRBD2 (6 bases). Trimming shortened V by 5 bases and J by 1 base, and 14 bases separated the two germline ends. Germline CDR1 and CDR2: MNHEY and SVGAGI. The CDR3 totals 15 residues. The CDR3 region has the DNA TGTGCCAGCAGTCCCTTTGGGGGGATCCAAGAGACCCAGTACTTC. Translation gives CASSPFGGIQETQYF.

This clonotype was observed a handful of times. V usage is TRBV20-1 and J usage is TRBJ2-6; D remains ambiguous. Germline V gene data show CDR1 as DFQATT and CDR2 as SNEGSKA (reference sequence). The germline V and J ends were trimmed by 6 bases and 0 bases, with 6 bases remaining between them. CDR3 length: 13 residues. The CDR3 nucleotides read TGCAGTGCCGTTAGCTCTGGGGCCAACGTCCTGACTTTC. Translated, it gives CSAVSSGANVLTF.

The chain combines TRBV9 with TRBJ2-6; D may be TRBD2 (6 bases). The CDR3 sequence is 17 residues long. The V gene's germline CDR1 is SGDLS and CDR2 YYNGEE. V lost 0 bases to trimming and J lost 0 bases, with 10 bases between them. CDR3 residues: CASSVVAGSSGANVLTF. In DNA, the CDR3 is TGTGCCAGCAGCGTAGTCGCGGGGAGCTCTGGGGCCAACGTCCTGACTTTC.

This clonotype was picked up a small number of times. This sequence joins TRBV29-1 and TRBJ2-3; D is uncertain. Germline-derived CDR1 and CDR2 are SQVTM and ANQGSEA. The CDR3 is made up of 11 amino acids. The V end lost 7 bases, the J end lost 5 bases, and 10 bases lay between the germline ends. Here the CDR3 DNA reads TGCAGCGCCGGAAAGAAAGATACGCAGTATTTT. This sequence encodes CSAGKKDTQYF.

This clonotype showed up just a few times. J is TRBJ2-7 and V is TRBV29-1; possible D gene TRBD1, 6 bases. V dropped 2 bases and J dropped 3 bases, with 14 bases sitting between them. The CDR3 is 14 residues long. CDR1 and CDR2 (germline): SQVTM, ANQGSEA. CDR3 nucleotides: TGCAGCGTTGAACATCCGGGGACACTCTACGAGCAGTACTTC. It translates to CSVEHPGTLYEQYF.

The table lists this clonotype with a few counts. This sequence joins TRBV6-4 and TRBJ2-5; D gene uncertain. The J call may be faulty, since TRBJ2-7 better matches the DNA end. From germline, CDR1 is MRHNA and CDR2 SNTAGT. The CDR3 extends over 11 amino acids. In DNA, the CDR3 is TGTGCCACCTATCTTGACTACGAGCAGTACTTC. This codes for CATYLDYEQYF.

The chain's CDR3 is CAWGRHLNTEAFF. CDR3 bases: TGTGCCTGGGGGAGACATTTGAACACTGAAGCTTTCTTT. J is TRBJ1-1 and V is TRBV28, with D perhaps matching TRBD1 (5 bases). V lost 11 bases, J lost 0 bases, and 13 bases lay in between. The CDR3 is 13 amino acids. From germline, CDR1 is MDHEN and CDR2 SYDVKM.

V and J are TRBV7-9 and TRBJ2-4; 8 bases map to TRBD1. J lost 2 bases, V lost 1 base, and 7 bases had no gene match. The CDR3 spans 17 residues. The germline CDR1 and CDR2 sequences are SEHNR and FQNEAQ (reference sequence). CDR3 coding DNA: TGTGCCAGCAGCTTAGAAGGTGCAGGGGGCCCCAAAAACATTCAGTACTTC. This encodes CASSLEGAGGPKNIQYF.

This clonotype was detected a few times. J is TRBJ2-5 and V is TRBV11-1; TRBD1 might be the D (6 bases). This CDR3 region has 15 residues. Trimming removed 2 bases at V and 1 base at J, with 11 bases between. The germline V gene encodes CDR1 SGHAT and CDR2 FQDESV (reference sequence). The DNA of the CDR3 is TGTGCCAGCAGCTTATGGGGGCCCCTCCAAGAGACCCAGTACTTC. Its translation is CASSLWGPLQETQYF.

This clonotype was counted between two and nine times. The rearrangement uses TRBV20-1 and TRBJ2-5; TRBD2 matches at 7 bases. Germline values: CDR1 DFQATT, CDR2 SNEGSKA (reference sequence). The CDR3 spans 13 residues. J was trimmed by 3 bases and V by 6 bases; bases with no gene match: 7. The CDR3 spells CSAEGSGEETQYF. The CDR3 bases are TGCAGTGCGGAGGGGAGCGGGGAAGAGACCCAGTACTTC.

This clonotype came up a few times. The chain is built from TRBV5-1 and TRBJ2-5; D ambiguous. The CDR3 is made up of 14 amino acids. Between the trimmed V and J ends, which lost 1 base and 4 bases, there was a span of 11 bases. Germline assignment: CDR1 SGHRS and CDR2 YFSETQ. CDR3 region: CASSLSSVRETQYF. In nucleotides, the CDR3 is TGCGCCAGCAGCTTGTCGAGTGTTCGAGAGACCCAGTACTTC.

The table lists this clonotype with a few counts. The chain uses TRBV2 and TRBJ2-1; possible D gene TRBD2, 6 bases. Germline-derived CDR1 and CDR2 are SNHLY and FYNNEI. Trimming removed 1 base from V and 0 bases from J, with 13 bases in between. The CDR3 has 17 residues. The CDR3 loop is CASSEVLAGSSYNEQFF. The DNA for the CDR3 is TGTGCCAGCAGTGAAGTTCTCGCGGGGAGCTCCTACAATGAGCAGTTCTTC.

The chain recombines TRBV10-3 with TRBJ1-2; perhaps TRBD1 as D (5 bases). This CDR3 has 13 residues. Trimming left V 10 bases short and J 6 bases short, with 18 bases between. Germline CDR1 reads ENHRY; CDR2 reads SYGVKD. As DNA, the CDR3 is TGTGCCACCTATCACCCCAGGGAAGATGGCTACACCTTC. It codes for CATYHPREDGYTF.

This clonotype has a handful of counts. This chain uses TRBV5-1 with TRBJ1-1, with 8 bases aligning to TRBD1. Per germline, CDR1 SGHRS and CDR2 YFSETQ. V gave up 3 bases and J gave up 0 bases; unmatched junction bases: 7. This CDR3 is built from 16 residues. CDR3 protein: CASSSVPDRVNTEAFF. DNA of the CDR3: TGCGCCAGCAGCTCGGTACCGGACAGGGTGAACACTGAAGCTTTCTTT.

There are a few counts of this clonotype. The rearrangement uses TRBV12-3 or TRBV12-4 and TRBJ1-2; the D gene is possibly TRBD1 (6 bases). The CDR3 has 14 amino acids. Trimming cost V 8 bases and J 4 bases, with 17 bases left between them. The CDR3 coding sequence is TGTGCCAGCCGGAGGGGGAGGCGGCTCTATGGCTACACCTTC. Protein: CASRRGRRLYGYTF.

This clonotype showed up just a few times. V usage is TRBV10-2 and J usage is TRBJ2-5; the D gene is possibly TRBD2 (7 bases). This CDR3 spans 13 amino acids. Germline CDR1 reads WSHSY; CDR2 reads SAAADI. V lost 6 bases and J 5 bases, leaving 13 bases between the germline ends. CDR3 sequence: CASRRGAGETQYF. DNA for the CDR3: TGCGCCAGCAGACGGGGGGCCGGGGAGACCCAGTACTTC.

This clonotype was seen only once. This chain connects TRBV7-9 to TRBJ2-7; 8 bases are shared with TRBD1. Per germline, CDR1 SEHNR and CDR2 FQNEAQ (reference sequence). V lost 6 bases to trimming and J lost 7 bases; unmatched junction nucleotides: 11. There are 14 residues in the CDR3. CDR3 protein: CASSSGQGRQEQYF. CDR3 nucleotides: TGTGCCAGCAGTTCCGGACAGGGTAGACAGGAGCAGTACTTC.

The J gene is TRBJ2-5, the V gene TRBV20-1; TRBD1 aligns across 7 bases. The J call is in doubt because the DNA end fits TRBJ2-7 better. Germline V gives CDR1 DFQATT, CDR2 SNEGSKA (reference sequence). CDR3 size: 13 residues. CDR3 DNA sequence: TGCAGTGCGACACAGGGGAGCTCCTACGAGCAGTACTTC. It codes for CSATQGSSYEQYF.